This T cell receptor (beta chain) originates from a study of Tregs in tolerant kidney transplant recipients. A remark on this clone: The read terminates 3 residues before the CDR3 end, so the remaining end is supplied by the germline J gene.

V was trimmed by 1 base and J by 6 bases, leaving 13 bases between them. Germline loops: CDR1 SGHTA, CDR2 FQGNSA. The CDR3 extends over 15 amino acids. Produced via immunoSEQ multiplex PCR; TCRdb's table is partial and in-frame only. The specimen's table records approximately 6,400 clones. Recipients received nonmyeloablative bone marrow transplants from related graft donors, with transient mixed chimerism. The TCR comes from a human patient who received a combined kidney and bone marrow transplant. A subset of T cells may come from the graft donor. The V and J genes are TRBV7-2 and TRBJ1-5; a possible D gene is TRBD1 (6 bases). Sample: CD8+ T cells from blood (PBMCs), taken 12 months after the transplant. This CDR3 is CASSLGVRGGQPQHF. CDR3 bases read: TGTGCCAGCAGCTTAGGCGTAAGAGGGGGTCAGCCC.